This TCR beta chain originates from a study of human thymus T cells. Whole-study results and caveats: An apparent bias in V and J gene usage was seen in thymic and blood repertoires.

During corrective heart surgery, resections were taken, and the thymus tissue came from them. The method was immunoSEQ multiplex PCR; TCRdb's version includes in-frame clones alone and lacks a portion of them. Among roughly 77,000 clones, over 85% were seen once, and the ten largest hold 0.034%. This clone was counted a single time. Its matching antigen is unknown. Per germline, CDR1 MNHNY and CDR2 SVGAGI (reference sequence). The CDR3 runs 15 residues. V lost 6 bases and J lost 13; bases outside the gene matches: 20. The rearrangement joins TRBV6-6 to TRBJ1-2; 7 positions match TRBD1. Sample: thymus tissue. The sequence came from a girl less than two years old with a congenital heart defect but otherwise immunologically healthy. In DNA, the CDR3 is TGTGCCAGCAGCCCCCCCCTACCAAGAGGACAGGTCGTCACCTTC. This sequence encodes CASSPPLPRGQVVTF.